Listed here are 26 T cell receptor beta chains from one sample, sequenced in a study of blood T cell repertoires in COVID-19. The assay was immunoSEQ multiplex PCR, and TCRdb's table has in-frame clones only and misses some. The data hold roughly 57,000 clones, with about nine tenths observed a single time. The sample taken for sequencing was peripheral blood. Receptor source: a man at least 80 years old with acute or convalescent COVID-19.

This clone has only one observation. V usage is TRBV6-6 and J usage is TRBJ1-1, with TRBD1 matching over 9 bases. V lost 5 bases, J lost 3 bases, and 10 bases stayed unmatched. Germline assignment: CDR1 MNHNY and CDR2 SVGAGI (reference sequence). This CDR3 has 16 amino acids. CDR3 sequence: CASSHTGGTLDTEAFF. In DNA, the CDR3 is TGTGCCAGCAGTCACACAGGGGGCACTTTGGACACTGAAGCTTTCTTT.

The V gene is TRBV19, the J gene TRBJ2-1; tentatively, D is TRBD2 (5 bases). Germline V gene lookup returns CDR1 LNHDA and CDR2 SQIVND (reference sequence). The CDR3 loop spans 20 amino acids. V gave up 1 base and J gave up 0 bases, with 22 bases separating them. This CDR3 is CASSIVGGRAQLSSYNEQFF. The CDR3, as DNA: TGTGCCAGTAGTATAGTGGGCGGGCGAGCACAACTGAGCTCCTACAATGAGCAGTTCTTC.

The rearrangement links TRBV19 to TRBJ2-3, with 12 bases aligning to TRBD2. With 7 bases clipped from V and 4 bases from J, the junction kept 9 bases outside the gene matches. CDR1 and CDR2 from the germline V gene are LNHDA and SQIVND (reference sequence). The CDR3 contains 16 residues. Written as DNA, the CDR3 is TGTGCCAGTACCTCCCAGGGACTAGCGGGCGCAGATACGCAGTATTTT. Translating it yields CASTSQGLAGADTQYF. The full variable domain, in which reference TRBV19 and TRBJ2-3 provide the parts outside the CDR3, is DGGITQSPKYLFRKEGQNVTLSCEQNLNHDAMYWYRQDPGQGLRLIYYSQIVNDFQKGDIAEGYSVSREKKESFPLTVTSAQKNPTAFYLCASTSQGLAGADTQYFGPGTRLTVL.

The rearrangement links TRBV10-3 to TRBJ2-7; 10 positions match TRBD1. The V segment lost 5 bases and the J segment 4 bases; nucleotides outside the gene matches: 5. The CDR3 runs to 14 residues. CDR1 ENHRY and CDR2 SYGVKD come from the germline V gene. This chain's CDR3 is CAISPGQGQYEQYF. CDR3 sequence (DNA): TGTGCCATCAGTCCGGGACAGGGGCAGTACGAGCAGTACTTC.

This sequence joins TRBV5-1 and TRBJ2-1; the D gene is possibly TRBD1 (6 bases). Germline CDR1 reads SGHRS; CDR2 reads YFSETQ. CDR3 size: 16 residues. The V end was cut by 3 bases, the J end by 2 bases, with 15 bases between. This CDR3 reads CASSSGTRRPYNEQFF. CDR3 in DNA: TGCGCCAGCAGCTCCGGGACAAGAAGACCCTACAATGAGCAGTTCTTC. The whole variable domain, filled in from reference TRBV5-1 and TRBJ2-1, reads KAGVTQTPRYLIKTRGQQVTLSCSPISGHRSVSWYQQTPGQGLQFLFEYFSETQRNKGNFPGRFSGRQFSNSRSEMNVSTLELGDSALYLCASSSGTRRPYNEQFFGPGTRLTVL.

The chain has TRBV7-9 and TRBJ1-1; possibly TRBD1 for D (6 bases). The CDR3 is made up of 12 amino acids. The ends were cut back, 3 bases at V and 7 bases at J, with 9 bases in the middle. Germline V CDR1 and CDR2: SEHNR, FQNEAQ (reference sequence). In nucleotides, the CDR3 is TGTGCCAGCAGCTTCAGGGGCAGTGAAGCTTTCTTT. Translating it yields CASSFRGSEAFF.

The V and J genes are TRBV5-1 and TRBJ2-3, with TRBD1 identical over 7 bases. The length of the CDR3 is 15 residues. Trimming at V came to 4 bases and at J to 4 bases, leaving 9 bases not matched to a gene. CDR1 and CDR2 from the germline V gene are SGHRS and YFSETQ. CDR3 residues: CASSPGQGGADTQYF. CDR3 bases: TGCGCCAGCAGCCCCGGACAAGGGGGCGCAGATACGCAGTATTTT. Combining the CDR3 with reference TRBV5-1 and TRBJ2-3 gives the whole variable domain KAGVTQTPRYLIKTRGQQVTLSCSPISGHRSVSWYQQTPGQGLQFLFEYFSETQRNKGNFPGRFSGRQFSNSRSEMNVSTLELGDSALYLCASSPGQGGADTQYFGPGTRLTVL.

This chain links TRBV25-1 with TRBJ2-7; 9 bases align to TRBD1. Germline assignment: CDR1 MGHDK and CDR2 SYGVNS. Trimming cost V 7 bases and J 3 bases; bases outside gene matches: 1. The CDR3 is made up of 12 amino acids. DNA of the CDR3: TGTGCCAGCAACAGGGGGCTCTACGAGCAGTACTTC. Amino acid sequence: CASNRGLYEQYF.

For the CDR3, the DNA is TGTGCCAGCTCACTGAACAGGGGTTCAACTAATGAAAAACTGTTTTTT. Translation: CASSLNRGSTNEKLFF. The chain recombines TRBV18 with TRBJ1-4; 7 bases agree with TRBD1. V dropped 4 bases and J dropped 0; count of bases not matched to a gene: 5. From germline, CDR1 is KGHSH and CDR2 LQKENI. This CDR3 comprises 16 residues.

The chain carries TRBV2 and TRBJ2-5; D unresolved. V gave up 7 bases and J gave up 5 bases, with 8 bases separating them. Germline CDR1 and CDR2: SNHLY and FYNNEI. This CDR3 has 11 amino acids. The CDR3 DNA follows: TGTGCCAGCACCCCCTTGGAGACCCAGTACTTC. It codes for CASTPLETQYF.

CDR3 sequence (DNA): TGTGCCAGCAGTTCCCTCTACGAGCAGTACTTC. It encodes CASSSLYEQYF. The chain uses TRBV28 and TRBJ2-7; no clear D gene. In germline, CDR1 is MDHEN, CDR2 SYDVKM. The CDR3 extends over 11 amino acids. With 4 bases removed from V and 3 bases from J, the gap between germline ends came to 4 bases.

The J gene is TRBJ1-6, the V gene TRBV9; TRBD1 matches 8 bases. Trimming took 4 bases from V and 10 from J; bases not matched to a gene: 7. This CDR3 region has 14 residues. Germline values: CDR1 SGDLS, CDR2 YYNGEE. CDR3 sequence reads: CASSPGQVESPLHF. Here the CDR3 DNA reads TGTGCCAGCAGCCCGGGACAGGTGGAGTCACCCCTCCACTTT.

The chain is built from TRBV2 and TRBJ1-4; D gene uncertain. This CDR3 contains 12 residues. Trimming removed 8 bases at V and 7 bases at J, with 11 bases between. Germline V gene lookup returns CDR1 SNHLY and CDR2 FYNNEI. The CDR3: CASRGYVEKLFF. CDR3 in DNA: TGTGCCAGCCGAGGGTACGTTGAAAAACTGTTTTTT.

The chain couples TRBV11-1 to TRBJ1-1, with a tentative D call TRBD1 (6 bases). CDR1 is SGHAT and CDR2 is FQDESV in the germline V gene (reference sequence). V was cut by 0 bases and J by 1 base, with 9 bases left in between. The CDR3 has 15 residues. CDR3 amino acids: CASSLAARGNTEAFF. CDR3 DNA: TGTGCCAGCAGCTTAGCCGCCAGGGGGAACACTGAAGCTTTCTTT.

This chain connects TRBV5-6 to TRBJ1-1, with D possibly matching TRBD1 (5 bases). The CDR3 has 15 amino acids. V was shortened by 0 bases and J by 5 bases, with 14 bases between the two germline ends. The germline gives CDR1 SGHDT, CDR2 YYEEEE. The CDR3 region is CASSLVGGGKTEAFF. DNA for the CDR3: TGTGCCAGCAGCTTGGTCGGGGGTGGGAAGACTGAAGCTTTCTTT. Full variable domain (remainder filled in from reference TRBV5-6 and TRBJ1-1): DAGVTQSPTHLIKTRGQQVTLRCSPKSGHDTVSWYQQALGQGPQFIFQYYEEEERQRGNFPDRFSGHQFPNYSSELNVNALLLGDSALYLCASSLVGGGKTEAFFGQGTRLTVV.

The chain recombines TRBV5-8 with TRBJ1-5; D perhaps matches TRBD1 (6 bases). Germline assignment: CDR1 SGHTS and CDR2 YDEGEE. Trimming shortened V by 4 bases and J by 10 bases, and 9 bases separated the two germline ends. CDR3 length equals 11 residues. CDR3 residues: CASSLGGPQHF. The CDR3 DNA follows: TGTGCCAGCAGCCTAGGGGGACCCCAGCATTTT.

This chain links TRBV3-1 (or the pseudogene TRBV3-2) with TRBJ2-5; TRBD2 matches 9 bases. Germline V lookup: CDR1 LGHDT, CDR2 YNNKEL (reference sequence). This CDR3 has 15 residues. J lost 5 bases, V lost 4 bases, and 8 bases had no gene match. DNA for the CDR3: TGTGCCAGCAGCCGGAGGGTTAGCGGGGGTGAGACCCAGTACTTC. Translated, it gives CASSRRVSGGETQYF.

J is TRBJ2-1 and V is TRBV12-3 or TRBV12-4, with D perhaps matching TRBD2 (5 bases). The ends were cut back, 4 bases at V and 7 bases at J, with 5 bases in the middle. The CDR3 runs 11 residues. Here the CDR3 DNA reads TGTGCCAGCAGTTCGGGAAATGAGCAGTTCTTC. This codes for CASSSGNEQFF.

The rearrangement joins TRBV2 to TRBJ1-2, with D possibly TRBD1 on 5 matching bases. V lost 6 bases and J 5 bases, leaving 19 bases between the germline ends. Per germline, CDR1 SNHLY and CDR2 FYNNEI. The CDR3 loop spans 15 amino acids. CDR3 bases: TGTGCCAGCAGCCCTGAGGGACTCCCGGAATATGGCTACACCTTC. Its translation: CASSPEGLPEYGYTF.

This chain connects TRBV3-1 (or the pseudogene TRBV3-2) to TRBJ1-2, with TRBD1 matching over 9 bases. Trimming cost V 4 bases and J 7 bases; bases outside gene matches: 13. Germline CDR1 reads LGHDT; CDR2 reads YNNKEL (reference sequence). This CDR3 spans 16 amino acids. CDR3 in amino acids: CASSPTKQGAIPGYTF. The CDR3 DNA sequence: TGTGCCAGCAGCCCTACAAAACAGGGGGCCATTCCTGGCTACACCTTC.

J is TRBJ1-5 and V is TRBV7-8; D unclear. Per germline, CDR1 SGHVS and CDR2 FQNEAQ. V gave up 0 bases and J gave up 0 bases, with 12 bases separating them. This CDR3 contains 17 residues. The CDR3 reads CASSLAGRLNSNQPQHF. In DNA, the CDR3 is TGTGCCAGCAGCTTAGCTGGCAGGCTGAATAGCAATCAGCCCCAGCATTTT.

The chain uses TRBV6-6 and TRBJ1-5, with TRBD1 matching over 7 bases. The germline CDR1 and CDR2 sequences are MNHNY and SVGAGI (reference sequence). The CDR3 is 15 residues long. Germline trimming cut 6 bases from V and 2 bases from J; bases unmatched to any gene: 7. This chain's CDR3 is CASSPGTEGNQPQHF. CDR3 DNA sequence: TGTGCCAGCAGCCCCGGGACAGAGGGCAATCAGCCCCAGCATTTT.

This rearrangement joins TRBV3-1 (or the pseudogene TRBV3-2) to TRBJ1-6; D perhaps matches TRBD1 (6 bases). CDR1 is LGHDT and CDR2 is YNNKEL in the germline V gene (reference sequence). The CDR3 is 14 residues long. V lost 3 bases to trimming and J lost 9 bases, with 12 bases between them. The CDR3 here is CASSHDRQISPLHF. The CDR3, as DNA: TGTGCCAGCAGCCACGACAGGCAGATTTCACCCCTCCACTTT.

The V and J genes are TRBV2 and TRBJ2-1, with 7 bases identical to TRBD2. This CDR3 spans 14 amino acids. Germline V gene lookup returns CDR1 SNHLY and CDR2 FYNNEI. Trimming at V came to 8 bases and at J to 2 bases, leaving 6 bases not matched to a gene. The CDR3 here is CASRGGLTYNEQFF. CDR3 nucleotide sequence: TGTGCCAGCCGCGGGGGACTAACCTACAATGAGCAGTTCTTC. Looking up the rest from reference TRBV2 and TRBJ2-1 gives the full variable domain: EPEVTQTPSHQVTQMGQEVILRCVPISNHLYFYWYRQILGQKVEFLVSFYNNEISEKSEIFDDQFSVERPDGSNFTLKIRSTKLEDSAMYFCASRGGLTYNEQFFGPGTRLTVL.

The chain recombines TRBV29-1 with TRBJ1-2; 8 bases line up with TRBD1. From germline, CDR1 is SQVTM and CDR2 ANQGSEA. The CDR3 runs to 12 residues. Losses at the gene ends were 7 bases for V and 1 base for J; bases not matched to a gene: 2. The CDR3 DNA is TGCAGCGGTGGACAGGGTAACTATGGCTACACCTTC. Residues: CSGGQGNYGYTF.

This clone showed up just once. J is TRBJ2-2 and V is TRBV15; possibly TRBD2 for D (6 bases). The germline V gene encodes CDR1 LNHNV and CDR2 YYDKDF (reference sequence). The length of the CDR3 is 15 residues. Trimming took 5 bases from V and 5 from J, leaving 15 bases between them. The CDR3 is CATSALRGGTGELFF. CDR3 bases: TGTGCCACCAGCGCACTGAGGGGAGGAACCGGGGAGCTGTTTTTT. Based on the CDR3 plus reference TRBV15 and TRBJ2-2, the full variable domain is DAMVIQNPRYQVTQFGKPVTLSCSQTLNHNVMYWYQQKSSQAPKLLFHYYDKDFNNEADTPDNFQSRRPNTSFCFLDIRSPGLGDTAMYLCATSALRGGTGELFFGEGSRLTVL.